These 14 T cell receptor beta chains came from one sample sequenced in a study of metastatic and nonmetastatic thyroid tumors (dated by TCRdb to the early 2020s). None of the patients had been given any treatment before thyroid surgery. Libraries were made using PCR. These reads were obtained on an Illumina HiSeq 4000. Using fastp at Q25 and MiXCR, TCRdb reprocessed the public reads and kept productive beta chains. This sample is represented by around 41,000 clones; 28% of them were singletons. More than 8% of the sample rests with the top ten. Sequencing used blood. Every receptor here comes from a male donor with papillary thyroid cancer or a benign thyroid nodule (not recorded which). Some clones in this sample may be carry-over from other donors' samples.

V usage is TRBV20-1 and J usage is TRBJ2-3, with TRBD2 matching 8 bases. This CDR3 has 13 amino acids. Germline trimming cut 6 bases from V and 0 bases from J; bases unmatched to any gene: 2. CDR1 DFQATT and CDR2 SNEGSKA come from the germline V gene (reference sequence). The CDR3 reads CSALAGSTDTQYF. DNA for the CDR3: TGCAGTGCGTTAGCGGGAAGCACAGATACGCAGTATTTT.

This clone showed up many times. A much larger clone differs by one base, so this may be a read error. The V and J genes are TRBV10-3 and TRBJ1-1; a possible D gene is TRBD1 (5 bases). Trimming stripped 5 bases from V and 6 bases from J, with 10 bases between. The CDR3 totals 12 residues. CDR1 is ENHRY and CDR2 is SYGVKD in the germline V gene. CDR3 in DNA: TGTGCCATCAGTAGGACAAACGCTGAAGCTTTCTTT. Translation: CAISRTNAEAFF.

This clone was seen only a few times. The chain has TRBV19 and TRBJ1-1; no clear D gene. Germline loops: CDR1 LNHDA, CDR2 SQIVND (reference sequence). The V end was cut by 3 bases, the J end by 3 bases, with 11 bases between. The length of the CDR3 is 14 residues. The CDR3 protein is CASSIPGPDTEAFF. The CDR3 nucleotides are TGTGCCAGTAGTATTCCGGGTCCAGACACTGAAGCTTTCTTT.

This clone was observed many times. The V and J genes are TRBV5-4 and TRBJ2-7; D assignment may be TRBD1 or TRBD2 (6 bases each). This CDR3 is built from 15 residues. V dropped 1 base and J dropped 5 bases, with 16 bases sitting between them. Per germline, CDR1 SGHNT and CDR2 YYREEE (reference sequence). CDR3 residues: CASSLSGAAIHEQYF. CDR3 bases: TGTGCCAGCAGCTTGTCGGGGGCCGCTATCCACGAGCAGTACTTC.

The CDR3 DNA is TGTGCCAGCAGTACTAGCGAGTACAATGAGCAGTTCTTC. Its protein product is CASSTSEYNEQFF. This chain joins TRBV12-3 or TRBV12-4 and TRBJ2-1, with 7 bases matching TRBD2. The CDR3 runs to 13 residues. J gave up 4 bases and V 5 bases, and 2 bases lay outside the gene matches.

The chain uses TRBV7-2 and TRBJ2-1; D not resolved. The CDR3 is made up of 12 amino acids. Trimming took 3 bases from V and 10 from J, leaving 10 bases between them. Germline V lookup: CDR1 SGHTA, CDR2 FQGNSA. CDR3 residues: CASSFPALEQFF. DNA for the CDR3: TGTGCCAGCAGCTTCCCCGCGTTGGAGCAGTTCTTC. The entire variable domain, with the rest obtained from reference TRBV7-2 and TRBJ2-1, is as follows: GAGVSQSPSNKVTEKGKDVELRCDPISGHTALYWYRQSLGQGLEFLIYFQGNSAPDKSGLPSDRFSAERTGGSVSTLTIQRTQQEDSAVYLCASSFPALEQFFGPGTRLTVL.

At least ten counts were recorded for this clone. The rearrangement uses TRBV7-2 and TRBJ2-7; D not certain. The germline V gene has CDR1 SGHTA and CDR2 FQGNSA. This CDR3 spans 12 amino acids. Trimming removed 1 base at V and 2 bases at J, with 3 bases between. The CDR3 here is CASSLDAYEQYF. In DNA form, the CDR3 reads TGTGCCAGCAGCTTAGATGCCTACGAGCAGTACTTC.

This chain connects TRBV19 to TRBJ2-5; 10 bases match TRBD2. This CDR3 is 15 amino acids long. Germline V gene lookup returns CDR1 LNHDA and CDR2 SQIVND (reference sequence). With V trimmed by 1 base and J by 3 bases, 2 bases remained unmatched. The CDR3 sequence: CASSIGTSGKETQYF. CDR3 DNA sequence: TGTGCCAGTAGTATAGGGACTAGCGGAAAAGAGACCCAGTACTTC.

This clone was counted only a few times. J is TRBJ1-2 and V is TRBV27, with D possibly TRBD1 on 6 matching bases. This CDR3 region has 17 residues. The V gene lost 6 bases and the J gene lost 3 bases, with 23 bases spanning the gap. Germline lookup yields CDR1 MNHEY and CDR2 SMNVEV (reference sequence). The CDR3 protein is CASRPLLMTGIDYGYTF. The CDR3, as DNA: TGTGCCAGCAGGCCACTCCTAATGACAGGAATAGACTATGGCTACACCTTC.

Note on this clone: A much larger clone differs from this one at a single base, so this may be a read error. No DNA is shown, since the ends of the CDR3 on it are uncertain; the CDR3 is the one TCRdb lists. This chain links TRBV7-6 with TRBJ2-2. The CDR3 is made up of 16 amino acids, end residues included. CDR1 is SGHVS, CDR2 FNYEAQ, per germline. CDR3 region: CASGLVVGRGTGELLF.

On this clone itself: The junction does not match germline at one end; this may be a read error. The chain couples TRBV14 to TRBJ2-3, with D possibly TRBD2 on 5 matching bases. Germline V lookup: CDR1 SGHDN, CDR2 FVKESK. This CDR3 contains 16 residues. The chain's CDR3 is CVSSPIRGAATDTQYF. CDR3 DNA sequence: TGTGTCAGCAGCCCTATTCGGGGTGCCGCCACAGATACGCAGTATTTT.

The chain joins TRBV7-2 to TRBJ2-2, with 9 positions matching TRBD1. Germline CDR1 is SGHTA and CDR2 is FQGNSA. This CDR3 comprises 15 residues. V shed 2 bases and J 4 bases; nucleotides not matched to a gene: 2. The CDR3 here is CASSLRTGVTGELFF. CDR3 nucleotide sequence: TGTGCCAGCAGCTTACGGACAGGGGTCACCGGGGAGCTGTTTTTT.

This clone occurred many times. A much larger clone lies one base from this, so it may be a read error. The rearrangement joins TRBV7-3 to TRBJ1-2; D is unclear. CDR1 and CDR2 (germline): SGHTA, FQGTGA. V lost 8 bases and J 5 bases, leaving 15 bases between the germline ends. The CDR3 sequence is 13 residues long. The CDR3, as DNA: TGTGCCAGCCTCCCATCTGGTTTGTATGGCTACACCTTC. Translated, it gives CASLPSGLYGYTF.

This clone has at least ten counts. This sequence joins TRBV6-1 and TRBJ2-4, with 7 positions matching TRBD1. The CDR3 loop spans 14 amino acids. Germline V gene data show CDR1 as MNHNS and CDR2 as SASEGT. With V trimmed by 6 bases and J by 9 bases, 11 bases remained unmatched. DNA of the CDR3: TGTGCCAGCAGAACCAGGACAGGTTTAGGCATTCAGTACTTC. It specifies CASRTRTGLGIQYF.